This is a list of T cell receptor beta chains from one sample in a study of CD8+CD57+ T cells in acquired aplastic anemia. TCRdb itself ran the reads through MiXCR, one entry per CDR3 protein. Of a few hundred thousand distinct CDR3 sequences listed, less than 35% are singletons. The sample was sorted CD4+, CD8+, or CD8+CD57+ T cells (not recorded which) from PBMCs. The receptors originated from a human donor with aplastic anemia. CDR3s include the opening cysteine and the closing phenylalanine or tryptophan. The order of the fields is V gene, clone size, J gene, CDR3 length, D gene, CDR3 DNA, CDR3 protein. The D gene is left open where the match is weak. Where a row states a size, it is once, few, many or the class of an expanded clone; other rows omit it.

>TRBV9|few|TRBJ2-2|14|.
TGTGCCAGCAGCGGATCACAGGGATCCGGGGAGCTGTTTTTT
CASSGSQGSGELFF
>TRBV29-1|.|TRBJ1-2|12|.
TGCAGCGTTGAAACAGGGACCTATGGCTACACCTTC
CSVETGTYGYTF
>TRBV19|many|TRBJ2-3|13|.
TGTGCCAGTAACGGAGTGGGGACAGATACGCAGTATTTT
CASNGVGTDTQYF
>TRBV2|many|TRBJ1-5|14|.
TGTGCCAGCAGCAAGAGGGGGGCCAATCAGCCCCAGCATTTT
CASSKRGANQPQHF
>TRBV7-3|.|TRBJ2-7|14|.
TGTGCCAGCAGCTTAATCCCGGGATTGAACGAGCAGTACTTC
CASSLIPGLNEQYF
>TRBV24-1|.|TRBJ2-7|12|.
TGTGCCACCAGTGGGCAAGAGAACGAGCAGTATTTC
CATSGQENEQYF
>TRBV5-1|.|TRBJ2-1|15|.
TGCGCCAGCAGCGCTGGACTCGGGAAAGACAATGAGCAGTTCTTC
CASSAGLGKDNEQFF
>TRBV7-2|.|TRBJ1-2|13|.
TGTGCCAGCAGCCCCCCCCCACTATATGGCTACACCTTC
CASSPPPLYGYTF
>TRBV9|many|TRBJ1-3|15|.
TGTGCCAGCGGATCGGCAGTTAGCTCTGGAAACACCATATATTTT
CASGSAVSSGNTIYF
>TRBV9|few|TRBJ2-2|18|TRBD1
TGTGCCAGCAGCCCCTCCCCGGGACAGGGGGTCCCCACCGGGGAGCTGTTTTTT
CASSPSPGQGVPTGELFF
>TRBV27|.|TRBJ1-6|17|.
TGTGCCAGCAGTTTAATCAGTACTCCGCGAGATAATTCACCCCTCCACTTT
CASSLISTPRDNSPLHF
>TRBV2|.|TRBJ2-2|14|.
TGTGCCACCAGAGATAGGGGATCTACCGGGGAGCTGTTTTTT
CATRDRGSTGELFF
>TRBV20-1|many|TRBJ2-7|14|.
TGCAGTGCTAGAAGGCCACTGATCCCCTACGAGCAGTACTTC
CSARRPLIPYEQYF
>TRBV10-1|.|TRBJ2-5|16|TRBD2
TGCGCCAGCAGTGAGTCAGGACTAGCGGGGGGCGGGTCCCAGTACTTC
CASSESGLAGGGSQYF
>TRBV30|.|TRBJ2-7|15|.
TGTGCCTGGAGTGCAACCCGGGGAATTACCTACGAGCAGTACTTC
CAWSATRGITYEQYF
>TRBV20-1|few|TRBJ1-3|11|.
TGCCGTGCTAGAGATTTAAACACCATATATTTT
CRARDLNTIYF